This entry lists 9 T cell receptor beta chains sequenced from one sample in a study of blood T cells in healthy people across ages. The authors ran a second PCR of 7 to 11 cycles using a sample-barcoded 5' primer and a J-beta primer mix. TCRdb itself ran the 5' RACE reads through MiXCR, one entry per CDR3 protein. The sample lists 1 million or so distinct CDR3 sequences, over 35% occurring once. Sequenced material: blood. Every receptor here comes from a woman aged 55-70 years in good health.

The chain combines TRBV5-1 with TRBJ2-4, with TRBD1 matching over 7 bases. The V gene end was trimmed by 4 bases and the J gene end by 3 bases; junction bases not matched to a gene: 4. Looked up from germline, CDR1 is SGHRS and CDR2 is YFSETQ. The CDR3 is 14 amino acids. CDR3: CASSPRQGKNIQYF. The CDR3, as DNA: TGCGCCAGCAGCCCGCGACAGGGCAAAAACATTCAGTACTTC.

The J gene is TRBJ1-4, the V gene TRBV20-1; a possible D gene is TRBD1 (5 bases). The CDR3 covers 12 residues. V lost 5 bases, J lost 7 bases, and 11 bases lay in between. Per germline, CDR1 DFQATT and CDR2 SNEGSKA (reference sequence). The CDR3 is CSAFAGSEKLFF. CDR3 DNA: TGCAGTGCTTTTGCAGGGAGTGAAAAACTGTTTTTT.

This chain uses TRBV9 with TRBJ2-7; 7 positions agree with TRBD2. The J call is uncertain, as TRBJ2-5 better fits the DNA end. The CDR3 length is 17 residues. CDR1 and CDR2 from the germline V gene are SGDLS and YYNGEE. The CDR3 bases are TGTGCCAGCAGCGTAGAGGCGGGAGATTTAGCTTTTGAGACCCAGTACTTC. It yields the protein CASSVEAGDLAFETQYF.

The gene calls are TRBV5-1 and TRBJ2-3; the match to TRBD1 covers 11 bases. Unmatched junction bases numbered 8, after V lost 0 bases and J lost 5 bases. Germline V lookup: CDR1 SGHRS, CDR2 YFSETQ. The CDR3 has 17 amino acids. CDR3 coding DNA: TGCGCCAGCAGCTTGGGTGCGGGACAGGGGGTTGAAGATACGCAGTATTTT. This encodes CASSLGAGQGVEDTQYF.

The rearrangement joins TRBV7-6 to TRBJ2-5, with D unclear. In germline, CDR1 is SGHVS, CDR2 FNYEAQ. The V gene lost 5 bases and the J gene lost 4 bases, with 11 bases spanning the gap. CDR3 length: 13 amino acids. The chain's CDR3 is CASSVGIGETQYF. CDR3 coding DNA: TGTGCCAGCAGCGTAGGTATCGGAGAGACCCAGTACTTC.

In regard to this clonotype: A much larger clone lies one base from this, so it may be a read error. CDR3: CASTRTGVPYDQYF. Here the CDR3 DNA reads TGTGCCAGCACGAGGACAGGAGTTCCCTACGATCAGTACTTC. The chain combines TRBV6-2 or TRBV6-3 with TRBJ2-7; the match to TRBD1 covers 7 bases. The CDR3 length is 14 residues. CDR1 and CDR2 from the germline V gene are MNHEY and SVGEGT.

The chain has TRBV5-1 and TRBJ1-1; 10 positions match TRBD1. Trimming removed 5 bases from V and 5 bases from J; junction bases left unmatched: 6. This CDR3 has 14 amino acids. In germline, CDR1 is SGHRS, CDR2 YFSETQ. The CDR3 protein is CASRGTGVKTEAFF. Here the CDR3 DNA reads TGCGCCAGCAGAGGGACAGGGGTAAAGACTGAAGCTTTCTTT.

The V call is TRBV20-1, the J call TRBJ1-2; D not resolved. CDR1 and CDR2 from the germline V gene are DFQATT and SNEGSKA (reference sequence). Trimming removed 3 bases from V and 0 bases from J, with 8 bases in between. The CDR3 length is 13 residues. In DNA form, the CDR3 reads TGCAGTGCTAGTCCGGAATCTAACTATGGCTACACCTTC. Protein sequence: CSASPESNYGYTF.

Only a few counts were recorded for this clonotype. The rearrangement joins TRBV20-1 to TRBJ2-3, with 8 nucleotides matching TRBD2. The length of the CDR3 is 17 residues. Germline V CDR1 and CDR2: DFQATT, SNEGSKA (reference sequence). The trim removed 0 bases at V and 3 bases at J, leaving 11 bases unmatched. CDR3 DNA: TGCAGTGCTAGAGATCCGGGGGGGAGGGCCCAGACAGATACGCAGTATTTT. It codes for CSARDPGGRAQTDTQYF.